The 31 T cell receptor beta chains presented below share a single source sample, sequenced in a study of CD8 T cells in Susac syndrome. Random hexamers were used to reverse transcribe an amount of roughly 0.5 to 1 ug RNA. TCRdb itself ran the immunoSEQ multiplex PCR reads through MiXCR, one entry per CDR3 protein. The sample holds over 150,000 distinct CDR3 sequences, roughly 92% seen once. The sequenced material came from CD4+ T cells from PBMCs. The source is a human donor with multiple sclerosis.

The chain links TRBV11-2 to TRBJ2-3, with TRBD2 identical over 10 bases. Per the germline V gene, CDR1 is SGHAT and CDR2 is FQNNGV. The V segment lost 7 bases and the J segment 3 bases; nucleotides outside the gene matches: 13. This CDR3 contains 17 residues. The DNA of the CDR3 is TGTGCCAGCATCCCAATAGCGGGGGGCCCCAGGACAGATACGCAGTATTTT. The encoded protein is CASIPIAGGPRTDTQYF.

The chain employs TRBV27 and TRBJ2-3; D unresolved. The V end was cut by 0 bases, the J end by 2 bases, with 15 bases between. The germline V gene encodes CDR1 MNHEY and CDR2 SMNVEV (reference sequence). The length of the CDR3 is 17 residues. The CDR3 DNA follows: TGTGCCAGCAGTTTATCCGCTAGTTGGGCGAACACAGATACGCAGTATTTT. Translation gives CASSLSASWANTDTQYF.

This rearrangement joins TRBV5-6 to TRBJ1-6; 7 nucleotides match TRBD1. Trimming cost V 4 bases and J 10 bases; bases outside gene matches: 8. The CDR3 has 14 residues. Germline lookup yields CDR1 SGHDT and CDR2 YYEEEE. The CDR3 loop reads CASSETGTESPLHF. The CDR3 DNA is TGTGCCAGCAGCGAGACAGGGACGGAATCACCCCTCCACTTT.

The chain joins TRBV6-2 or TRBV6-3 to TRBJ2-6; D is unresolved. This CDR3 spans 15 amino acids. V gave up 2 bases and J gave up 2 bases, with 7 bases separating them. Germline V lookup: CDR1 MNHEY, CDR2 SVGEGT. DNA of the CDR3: TGTGCCAGCAGTTACCTTGGACCTGGGGCCAACGTCCTGACTTTC. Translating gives CASSYLGPGANVLTF.

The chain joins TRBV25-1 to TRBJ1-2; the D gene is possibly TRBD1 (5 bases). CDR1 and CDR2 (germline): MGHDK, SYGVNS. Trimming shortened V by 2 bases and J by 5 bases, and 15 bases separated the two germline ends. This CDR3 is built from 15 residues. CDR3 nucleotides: TGTGCCAGCAGTGAACCCGGGACCAAGCAGTATGGCTACACCTTC. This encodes CASSEPGTKQYGYTF.

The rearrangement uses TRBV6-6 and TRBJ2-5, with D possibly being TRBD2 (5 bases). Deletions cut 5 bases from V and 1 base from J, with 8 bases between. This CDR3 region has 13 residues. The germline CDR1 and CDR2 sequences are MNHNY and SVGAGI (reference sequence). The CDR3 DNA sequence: TGTGCCAGCAGTCGACTAAGCCAAGAGACCCAGTACTTC. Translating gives CASSRLSQETQYF.

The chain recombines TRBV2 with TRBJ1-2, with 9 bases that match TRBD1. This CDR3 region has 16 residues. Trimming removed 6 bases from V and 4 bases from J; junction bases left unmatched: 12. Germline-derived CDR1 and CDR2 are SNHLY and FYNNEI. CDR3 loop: CASSLLPGQGTYGYTF. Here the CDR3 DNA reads TGTGCCAGCAGCCTCCTTCCGGGACAGGGTACCTATGGCTACACCTTC.

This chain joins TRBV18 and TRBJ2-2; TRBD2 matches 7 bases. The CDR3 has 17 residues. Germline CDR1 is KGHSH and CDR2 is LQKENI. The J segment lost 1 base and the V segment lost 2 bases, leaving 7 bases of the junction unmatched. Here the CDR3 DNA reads TGTGCCAGCTCACCAAGTCTCGGGGGGAAGAACACCGGGGAGCTGTTTTTT. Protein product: CASSPSLGGKNTGELFF.

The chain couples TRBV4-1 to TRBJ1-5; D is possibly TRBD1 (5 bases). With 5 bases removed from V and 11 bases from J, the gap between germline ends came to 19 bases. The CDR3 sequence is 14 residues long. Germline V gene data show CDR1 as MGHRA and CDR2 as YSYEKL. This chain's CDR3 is CASSKIYAQGAQHF. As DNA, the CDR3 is TGCGCCAGCAGCAAGATATACGCTCAGGGCGCCCAGCATTTT.

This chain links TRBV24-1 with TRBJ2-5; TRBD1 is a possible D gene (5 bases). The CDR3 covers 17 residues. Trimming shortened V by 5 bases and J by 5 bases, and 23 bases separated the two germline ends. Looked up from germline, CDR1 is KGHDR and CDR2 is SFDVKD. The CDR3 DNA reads TGTGCCACCAGTGCCTACCCACAAGGGGCCTCCCAGGAGACCCAGTACTTC. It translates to CATSAYPQGASQETQYF.

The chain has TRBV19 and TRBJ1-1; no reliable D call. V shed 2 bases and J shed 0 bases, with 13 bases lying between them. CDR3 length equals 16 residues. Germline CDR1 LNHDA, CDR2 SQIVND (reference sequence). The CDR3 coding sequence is TGTGCCAGTAGTATATTGATTGGATCCATGAACACTGAAGCTTTCTTT. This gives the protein CASSILIGSMNTEAFF.

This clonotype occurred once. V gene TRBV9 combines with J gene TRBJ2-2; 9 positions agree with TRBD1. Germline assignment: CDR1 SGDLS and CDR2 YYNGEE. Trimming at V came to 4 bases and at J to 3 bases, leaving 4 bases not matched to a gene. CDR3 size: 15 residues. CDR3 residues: CASSTGQGHTGELFF. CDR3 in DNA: TGTGCCAGCAGCACGGGACAGGGACACACCGGGGAGCTGTTTTTT.

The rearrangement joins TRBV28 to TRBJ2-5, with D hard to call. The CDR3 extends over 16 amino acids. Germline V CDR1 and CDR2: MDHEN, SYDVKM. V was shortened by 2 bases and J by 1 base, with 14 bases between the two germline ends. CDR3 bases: TGTGCCAGCAGTTTACTCTCAAGTGGGGTCCAAGAGACCCAGTACTTC. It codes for CASSLLSSGVQETQYF.

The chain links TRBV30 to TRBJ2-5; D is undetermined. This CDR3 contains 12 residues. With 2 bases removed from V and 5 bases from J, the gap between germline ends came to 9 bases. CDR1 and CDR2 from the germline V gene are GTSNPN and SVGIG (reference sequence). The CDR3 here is CAWSTETETQYF. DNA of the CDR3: TGTGCCTGGAGTACGGAGACCGAGACCCAGTACTTC.

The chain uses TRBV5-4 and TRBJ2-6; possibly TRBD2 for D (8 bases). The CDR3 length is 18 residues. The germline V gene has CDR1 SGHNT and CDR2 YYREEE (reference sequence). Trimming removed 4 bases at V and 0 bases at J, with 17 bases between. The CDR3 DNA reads TGTGCCAGCAGCCCGGGGGGGACAGCCAACTCTGGGGCCAACGTCCTGACTTTC. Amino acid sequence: CASSPGGTANSGANVLTF.

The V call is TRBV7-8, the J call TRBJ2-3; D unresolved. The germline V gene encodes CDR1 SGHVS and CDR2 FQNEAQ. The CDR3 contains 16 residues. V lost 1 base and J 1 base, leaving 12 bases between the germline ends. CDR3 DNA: TGTGCCAGCAGCTTAGTCTGGTCTCACGGCACAGATACGCAGTATTTT. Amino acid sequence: CASSLVWSHGTDTQYF.

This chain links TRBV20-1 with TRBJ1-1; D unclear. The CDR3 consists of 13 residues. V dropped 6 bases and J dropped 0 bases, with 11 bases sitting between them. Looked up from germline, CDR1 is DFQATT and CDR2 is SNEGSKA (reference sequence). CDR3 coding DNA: TGCAGTGCACCCGAAGGGTTGAACACTGAAGCTTTCTTT. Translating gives CSAPEGLNTEAFF.

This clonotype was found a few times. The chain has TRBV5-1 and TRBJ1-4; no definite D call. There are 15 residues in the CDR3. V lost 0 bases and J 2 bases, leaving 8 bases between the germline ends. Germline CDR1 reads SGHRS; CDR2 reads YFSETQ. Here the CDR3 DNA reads TGCGCCAGCAGCTTGGACGTCGTCACTAATGAAAAACTGTTTTTT. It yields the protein CASSLDVVTNEKLFF.

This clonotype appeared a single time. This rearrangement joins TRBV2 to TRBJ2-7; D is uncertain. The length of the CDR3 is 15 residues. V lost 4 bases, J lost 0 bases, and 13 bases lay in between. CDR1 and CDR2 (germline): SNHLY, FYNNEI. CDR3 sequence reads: CASSGRGGLSYEQYF. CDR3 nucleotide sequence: TGTGCCAGCAGTGGTCGAGGCGGCCTCTCCTACGAGCAGTACTTC. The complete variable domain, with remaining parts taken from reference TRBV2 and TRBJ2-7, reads EPEVTQTPSHQVTQMGQEVILRCVPISNHLYFYWYRQILGQKVEFLVSFYNNEISEKSEIFDDQFSVERPDGSNFTLKIRSTKLEDSAMYFCASSGRGGLSYEQYFGPGTRLTVT.

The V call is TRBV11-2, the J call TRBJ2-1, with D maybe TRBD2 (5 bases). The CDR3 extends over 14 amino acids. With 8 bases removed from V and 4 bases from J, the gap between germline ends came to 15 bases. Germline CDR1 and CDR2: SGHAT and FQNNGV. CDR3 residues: CASGLGPGYNEQFF. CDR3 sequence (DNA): TGTGCCAGCGGCCTGGGCCCGGGGTACAATGAGCAGTTCTTC.

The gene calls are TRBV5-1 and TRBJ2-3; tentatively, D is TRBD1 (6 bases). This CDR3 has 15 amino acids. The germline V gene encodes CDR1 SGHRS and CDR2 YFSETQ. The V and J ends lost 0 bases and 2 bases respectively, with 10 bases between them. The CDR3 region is CASSLGGQYTDTQYF. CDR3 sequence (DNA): TGCGCCAGCAGCTTGGGCGGACAGTACACAGATACGCAGTATTTT.

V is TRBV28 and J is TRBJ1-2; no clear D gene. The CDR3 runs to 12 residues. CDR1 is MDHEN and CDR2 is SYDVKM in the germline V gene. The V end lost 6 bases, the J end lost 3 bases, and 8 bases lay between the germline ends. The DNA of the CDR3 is TGTGCCAGCAGCTCGGTGGACTATGGCTACACCTTC. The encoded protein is CASSSVDYGYTF.

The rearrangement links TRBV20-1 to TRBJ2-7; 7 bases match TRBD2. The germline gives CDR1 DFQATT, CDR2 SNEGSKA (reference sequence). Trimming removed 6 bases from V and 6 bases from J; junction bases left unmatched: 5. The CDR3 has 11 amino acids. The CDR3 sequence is CSASPGGEQYF. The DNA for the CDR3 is TGCAGTGCCTCCCCGGGGGGCGAGCAGTACTTC.

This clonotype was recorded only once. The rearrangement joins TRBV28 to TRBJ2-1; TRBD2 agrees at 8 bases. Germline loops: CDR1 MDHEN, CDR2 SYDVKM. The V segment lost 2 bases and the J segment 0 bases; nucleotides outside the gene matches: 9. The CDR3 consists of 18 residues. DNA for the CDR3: TGTGCCAGCAGTTTAGGGCTAGCGGGTTCCTACTCCTACAATGAGCAGTTCTTC. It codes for CASSLGLAGSYSYNEQFF. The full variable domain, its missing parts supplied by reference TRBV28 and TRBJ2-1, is DVKVTQSSRYLVKRTGEKVFLECVQDMDHENMFWYRQDPGLGLRLIYFSYDVKMKEKGDIPEGYSVSREKKERFSLILESASTNQTSMYLCASSLGLAGSYSYNEQFFGPGTRLTVL.

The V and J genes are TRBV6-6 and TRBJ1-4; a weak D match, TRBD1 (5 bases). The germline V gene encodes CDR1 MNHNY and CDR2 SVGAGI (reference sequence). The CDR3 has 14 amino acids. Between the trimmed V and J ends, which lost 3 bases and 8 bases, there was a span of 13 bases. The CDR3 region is CASSYRQGREKLFF. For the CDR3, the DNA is TGTGCCAGCAGTTATAGGCAGGGCCGGGAAAAACTGTTTTTT.

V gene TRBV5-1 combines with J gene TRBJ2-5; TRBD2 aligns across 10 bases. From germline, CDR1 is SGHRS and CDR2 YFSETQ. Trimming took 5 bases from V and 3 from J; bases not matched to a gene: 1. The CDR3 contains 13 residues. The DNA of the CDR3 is TGCGCCAGCAGTACTAGCGGGGAAGAGACCCAGTACTTC. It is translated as CASSTSGEETQYF.

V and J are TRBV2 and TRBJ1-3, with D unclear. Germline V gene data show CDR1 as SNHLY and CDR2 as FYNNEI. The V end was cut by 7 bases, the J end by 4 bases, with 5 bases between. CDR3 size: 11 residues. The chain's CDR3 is CASTLGNTIYF. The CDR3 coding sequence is TGTGCCAGCACTCTGGGAAACACCATATATTTT.

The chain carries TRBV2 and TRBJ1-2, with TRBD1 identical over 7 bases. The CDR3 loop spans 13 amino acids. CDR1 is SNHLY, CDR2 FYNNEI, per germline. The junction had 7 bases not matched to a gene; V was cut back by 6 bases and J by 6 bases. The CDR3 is CASRAGTDNGYTF. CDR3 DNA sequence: TGTGCCAGCAGGGCCGGGACAGATAATGGCTACACCTTC.

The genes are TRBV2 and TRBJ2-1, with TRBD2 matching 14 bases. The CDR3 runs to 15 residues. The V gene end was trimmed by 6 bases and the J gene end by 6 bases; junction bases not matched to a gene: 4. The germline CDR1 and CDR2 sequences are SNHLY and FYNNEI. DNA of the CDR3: TGTGCCAGCAGACCCGGGACTAGCGGGAGCAATGAGCAGTTCTTC. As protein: CASRPGTSGSNEQFF.

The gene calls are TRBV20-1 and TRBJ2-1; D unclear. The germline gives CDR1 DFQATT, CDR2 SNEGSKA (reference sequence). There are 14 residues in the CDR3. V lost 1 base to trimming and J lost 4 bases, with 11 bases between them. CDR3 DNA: TGCAGTGCTAGAGGGGGTCGAGCGTACAATGAGCAGTTCTTC. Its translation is CSARGGRAYNEQFF.

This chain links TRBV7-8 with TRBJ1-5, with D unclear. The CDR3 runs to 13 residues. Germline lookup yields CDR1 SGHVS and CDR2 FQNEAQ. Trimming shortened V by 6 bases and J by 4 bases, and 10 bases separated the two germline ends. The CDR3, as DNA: TGTGCCAGCAGTTCTAGGAATAATCAGCCCCAGCATTTT. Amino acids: CASSSRNNQPQHF.